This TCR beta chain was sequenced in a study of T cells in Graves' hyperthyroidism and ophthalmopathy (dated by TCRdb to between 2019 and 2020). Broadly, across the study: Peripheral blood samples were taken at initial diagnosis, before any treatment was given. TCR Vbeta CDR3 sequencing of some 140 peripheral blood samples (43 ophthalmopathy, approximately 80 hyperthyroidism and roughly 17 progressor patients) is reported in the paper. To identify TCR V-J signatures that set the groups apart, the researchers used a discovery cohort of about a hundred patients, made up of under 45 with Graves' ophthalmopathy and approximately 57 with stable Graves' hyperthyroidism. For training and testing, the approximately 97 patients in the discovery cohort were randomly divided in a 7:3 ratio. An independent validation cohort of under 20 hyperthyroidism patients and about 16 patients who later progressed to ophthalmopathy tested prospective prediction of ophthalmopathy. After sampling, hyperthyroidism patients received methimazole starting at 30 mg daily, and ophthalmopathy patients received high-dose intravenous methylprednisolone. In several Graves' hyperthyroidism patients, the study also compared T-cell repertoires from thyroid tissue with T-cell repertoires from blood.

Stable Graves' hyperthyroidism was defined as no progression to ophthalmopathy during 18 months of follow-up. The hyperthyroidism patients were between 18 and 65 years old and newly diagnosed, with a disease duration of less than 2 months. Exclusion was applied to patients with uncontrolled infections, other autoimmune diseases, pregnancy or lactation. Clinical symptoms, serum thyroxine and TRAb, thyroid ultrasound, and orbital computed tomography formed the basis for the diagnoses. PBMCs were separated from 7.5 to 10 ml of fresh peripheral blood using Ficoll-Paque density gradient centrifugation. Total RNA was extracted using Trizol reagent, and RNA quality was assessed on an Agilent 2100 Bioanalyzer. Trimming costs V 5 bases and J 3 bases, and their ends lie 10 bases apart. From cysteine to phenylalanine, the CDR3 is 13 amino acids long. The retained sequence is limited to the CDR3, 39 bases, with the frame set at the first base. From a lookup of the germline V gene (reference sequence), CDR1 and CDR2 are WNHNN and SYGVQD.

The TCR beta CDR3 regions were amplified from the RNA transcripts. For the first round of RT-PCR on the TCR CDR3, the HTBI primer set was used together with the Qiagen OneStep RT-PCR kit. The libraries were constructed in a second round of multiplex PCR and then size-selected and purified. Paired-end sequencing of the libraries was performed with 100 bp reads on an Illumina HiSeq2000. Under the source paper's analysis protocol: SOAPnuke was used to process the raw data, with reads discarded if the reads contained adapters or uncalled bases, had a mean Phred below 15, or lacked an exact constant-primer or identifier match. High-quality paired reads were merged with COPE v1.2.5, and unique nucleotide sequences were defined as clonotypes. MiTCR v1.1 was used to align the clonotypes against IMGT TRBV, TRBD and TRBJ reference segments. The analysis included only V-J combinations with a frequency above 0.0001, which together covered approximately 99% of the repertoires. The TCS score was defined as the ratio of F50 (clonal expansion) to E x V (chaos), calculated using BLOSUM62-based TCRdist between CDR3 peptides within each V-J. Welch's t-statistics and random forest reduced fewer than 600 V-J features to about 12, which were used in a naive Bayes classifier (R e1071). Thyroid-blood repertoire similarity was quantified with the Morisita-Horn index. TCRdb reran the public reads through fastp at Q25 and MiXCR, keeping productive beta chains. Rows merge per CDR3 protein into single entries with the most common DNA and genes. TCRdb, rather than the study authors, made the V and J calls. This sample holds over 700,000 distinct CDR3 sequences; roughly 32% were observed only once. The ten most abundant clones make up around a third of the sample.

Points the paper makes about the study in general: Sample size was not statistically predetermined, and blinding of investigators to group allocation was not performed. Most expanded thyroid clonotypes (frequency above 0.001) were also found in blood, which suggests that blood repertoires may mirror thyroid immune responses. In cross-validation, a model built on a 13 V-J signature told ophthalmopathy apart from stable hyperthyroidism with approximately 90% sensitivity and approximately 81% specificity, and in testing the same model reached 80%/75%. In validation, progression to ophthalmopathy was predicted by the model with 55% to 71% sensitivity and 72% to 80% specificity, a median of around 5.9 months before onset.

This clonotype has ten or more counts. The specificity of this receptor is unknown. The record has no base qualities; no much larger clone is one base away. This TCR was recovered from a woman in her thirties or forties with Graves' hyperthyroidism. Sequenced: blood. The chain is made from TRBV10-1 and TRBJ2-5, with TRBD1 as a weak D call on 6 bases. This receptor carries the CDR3 CASSKGHEETQYF. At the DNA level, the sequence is TGCGCCAGCAGTAAGGGACATGAAGAGACCCAGTACTTC.